Detailed here is one TCR beta chain. TCRdb's table, derived via immunoSEQ multiplex PCR, lists solely in-frame clones and lacks some. The sample lists about 140,000 clones, 85% occurring once. These data belong to a study of blood T cell repertoires in COVID-19. The source is a woman in her forties who had recovered from COVID-19. The source material was PBMCs or T cells enriched from blood (not recorded which).

The CDR3 loop is CSVEVLRVSGNTIYF. The CDR3 region has the DNA TGCAGCGTTGAGGTATTACGGGTCTCTGGAAACACCATATATTTT. The chain has TRBV29-1 and TRBJ1-3; no clear D. This CDR3 region has 15 residues. Trimming shortened V by 3 bases and J by 0 bases, and 12 bases separated the two germline ends. Germline CDR1 is SQVTM and CDR2 is ANQGSEA.